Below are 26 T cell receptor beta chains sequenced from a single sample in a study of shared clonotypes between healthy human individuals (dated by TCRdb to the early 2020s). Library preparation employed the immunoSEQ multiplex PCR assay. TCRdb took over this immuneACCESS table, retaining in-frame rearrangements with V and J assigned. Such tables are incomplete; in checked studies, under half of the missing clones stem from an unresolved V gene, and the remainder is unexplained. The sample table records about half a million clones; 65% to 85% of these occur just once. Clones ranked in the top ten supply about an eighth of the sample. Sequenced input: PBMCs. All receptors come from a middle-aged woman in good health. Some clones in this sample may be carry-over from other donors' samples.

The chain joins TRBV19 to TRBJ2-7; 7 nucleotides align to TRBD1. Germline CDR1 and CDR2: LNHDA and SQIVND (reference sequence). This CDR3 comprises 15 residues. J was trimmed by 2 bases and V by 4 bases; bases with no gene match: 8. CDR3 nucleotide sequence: TGTGCCAGTAGTAAAAACCGGGACAGCACCTACGAGCAGTACTTC. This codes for CASSKNRDSTYEQYF.

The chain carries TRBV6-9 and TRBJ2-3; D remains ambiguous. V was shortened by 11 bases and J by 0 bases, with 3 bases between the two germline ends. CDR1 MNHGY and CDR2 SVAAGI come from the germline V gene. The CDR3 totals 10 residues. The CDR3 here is CARSTDTQYF. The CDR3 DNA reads TGTGCCCGTAGCACAGATACGCAGTATTTT.

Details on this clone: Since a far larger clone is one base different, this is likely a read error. The CDR3 DNA reads TGTGCCAGCAACCAAGAGGCGGGAGCGGGCACCGTGGAGCTGTTTTTT. It translates to CASNQEAGAGTVELFF. The chain joins TRBV6-4 to TRBJ2-2; 7 bases fit TRBD2. The CDR3 runs 16 residues. Germline values: CDR1 MRHNA, CDR2 SNTAGT.

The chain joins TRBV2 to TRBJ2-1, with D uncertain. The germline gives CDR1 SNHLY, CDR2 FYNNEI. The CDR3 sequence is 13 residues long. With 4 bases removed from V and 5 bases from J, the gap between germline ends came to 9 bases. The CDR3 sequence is CASSGPFNNEQFF. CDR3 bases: TGTGCCAGCAGTGGTCCATTTAACAATGAGCAGTTCTTC.

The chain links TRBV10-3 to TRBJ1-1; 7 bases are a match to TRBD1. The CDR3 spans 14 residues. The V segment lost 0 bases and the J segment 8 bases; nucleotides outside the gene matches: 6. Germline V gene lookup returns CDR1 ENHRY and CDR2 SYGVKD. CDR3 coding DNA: TGTGCCATCAGTGAGTCGGGCCAGGGGGGCGAAGCTTTCTTT. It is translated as CAISESGQGGEAFF.

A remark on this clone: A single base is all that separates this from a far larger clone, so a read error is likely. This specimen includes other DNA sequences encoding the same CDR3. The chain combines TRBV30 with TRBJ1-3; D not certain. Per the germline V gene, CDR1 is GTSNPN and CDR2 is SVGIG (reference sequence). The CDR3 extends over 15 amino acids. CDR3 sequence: CAWSVRGNSGNTIYF. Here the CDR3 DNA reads TGTGCCTGGAGTGTACGTGGGAACTCTGGAAACACAATATATTTT. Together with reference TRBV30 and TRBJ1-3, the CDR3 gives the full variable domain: SQTIHQWPATLVQPVGSPLSLECTVEGTSNPNLYWYRQAAGRGLQLLFYSVGIGQISSEVPQNLSASRPQDRQFILSSKKLLLSDSGFYLCAWSVRGNSGNTIYFGEGSWLTVV.

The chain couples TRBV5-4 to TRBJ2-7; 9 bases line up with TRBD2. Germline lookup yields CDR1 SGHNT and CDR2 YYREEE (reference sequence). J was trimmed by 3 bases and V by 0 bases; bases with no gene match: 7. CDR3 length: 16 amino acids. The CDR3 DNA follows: TGTGCCAGCAGCTTGGAACCTAGCGGGGCCTTCTACGAGCAGTACTTC. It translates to CASSLEPSGAFYEQYF. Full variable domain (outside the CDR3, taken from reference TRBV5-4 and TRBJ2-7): ETGVTQSPTHLIKTRGQQVTLRCSSQSGHNTVSWYQQALGQGPQFIFQYYREEENGRGNFPPRFSGLQFPNYSSELNVNALELDDSALYLCASSLEPSGAFYEQYFGPGTRLTVT.

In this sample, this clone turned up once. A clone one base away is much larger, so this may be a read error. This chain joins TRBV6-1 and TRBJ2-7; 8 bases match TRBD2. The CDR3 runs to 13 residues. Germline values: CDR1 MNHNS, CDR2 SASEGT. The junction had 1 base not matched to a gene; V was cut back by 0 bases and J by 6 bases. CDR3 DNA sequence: TGTGCCAGCAGTGAAGCGCGGGGGGTCGAGCAGTACTTC. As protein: CASSEARGVEQYF.

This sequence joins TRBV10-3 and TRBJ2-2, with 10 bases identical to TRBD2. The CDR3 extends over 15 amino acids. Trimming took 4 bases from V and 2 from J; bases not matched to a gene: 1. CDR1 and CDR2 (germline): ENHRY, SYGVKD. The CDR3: CAISGLAGNTGELFF. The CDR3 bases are TGTGCCATCAGTGGACTAGCGGGTAACACCGGGGAGCTGTTTTTT.

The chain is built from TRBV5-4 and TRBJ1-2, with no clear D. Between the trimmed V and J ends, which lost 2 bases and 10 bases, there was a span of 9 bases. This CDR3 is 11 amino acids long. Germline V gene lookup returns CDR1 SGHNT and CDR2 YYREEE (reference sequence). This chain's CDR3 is CASSFGRDYTF. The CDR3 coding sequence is TGTGCCAGCAGCTTCGGACGGGACTACACCTTC.

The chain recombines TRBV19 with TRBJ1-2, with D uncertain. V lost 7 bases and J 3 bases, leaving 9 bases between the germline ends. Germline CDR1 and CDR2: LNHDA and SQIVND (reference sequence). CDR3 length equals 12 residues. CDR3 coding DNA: TGTGCCAGTACTCCGGACTACTATGGCTACACCTTC. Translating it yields CASTPDYYGYTF.

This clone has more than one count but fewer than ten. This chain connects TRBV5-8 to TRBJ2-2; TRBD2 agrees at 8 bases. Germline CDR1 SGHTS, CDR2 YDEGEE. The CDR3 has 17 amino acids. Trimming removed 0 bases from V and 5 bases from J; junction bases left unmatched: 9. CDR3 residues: CASSLVRSGSETGELFF. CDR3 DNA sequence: TGTGCCAGCAGCTTGGTGAGGAGCGGGAGTGAGACCGGGGAGCTGTTTTTT. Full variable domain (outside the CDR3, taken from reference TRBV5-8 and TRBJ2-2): EAGVTQSPTHLIKTRGQQATLRCSPISGHTSVYWYQQALGLGLQFLLWYDEGEERNRGNFPPRFSGRQFPNYSSELNVNALELEDSALYLCASSLVRSGSETGELFFGEGSRLTVL.

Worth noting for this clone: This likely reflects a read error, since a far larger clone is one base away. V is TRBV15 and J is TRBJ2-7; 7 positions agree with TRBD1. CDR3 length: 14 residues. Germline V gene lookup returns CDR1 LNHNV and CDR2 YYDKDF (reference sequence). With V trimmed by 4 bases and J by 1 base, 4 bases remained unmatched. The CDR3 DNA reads TGTGCCACCAGCACGGGACAGTGGTCCTACGAGCAGTACTTC. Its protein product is CATSTGQWSYEQYF. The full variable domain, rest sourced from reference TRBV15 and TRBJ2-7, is DAMVIQNPRYQVTQFGKPVTLSCSQTLNHNVMYWYQQKSSQAPKLLFHYYDKDFNNEADTPDNFQSRRPNTSFCFLDIRSPGLGDTAMYLCATSTGQWSYEQYFGPGTRLTVT.

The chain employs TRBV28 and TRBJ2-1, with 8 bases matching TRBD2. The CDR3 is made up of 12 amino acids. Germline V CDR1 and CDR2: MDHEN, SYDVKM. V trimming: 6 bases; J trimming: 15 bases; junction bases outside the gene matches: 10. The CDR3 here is CASRLISGILFF. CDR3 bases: TGTGCCAGCAGATTGATTAGCGGGATTCTGTTCTTC.

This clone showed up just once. For the CDR3, the DNA is TGTGCCAGCAGTCCGGGACGGACCTATGGCTACACCTTC. Translation: CASSPGRTYGYTF. The rearrangement joins TRBV2 to TRBJ1-2; D might be TRBD1 (5 bases). Trimming shortened V by 5 bases and J by 4 bases, and 11 bases separated the two germline ends. Germline V gene data show CDR1 as SNHLY and CDR2 as FYNNEI. The CDR3 runs 13 residues. The full variable domain, with the rest looked up from reference TRBV2 and TRBJ1-2, is EPEVTQTPSHQVTQMGQEVILRCVPISNHLYFYWYRQILGQKVEFLVSFYNNEISEKSEIFDDQFSVERPDGSNFTLKIRSTKLEDSAMYFCASSPGRTYGYTFGSGTRLTVV.

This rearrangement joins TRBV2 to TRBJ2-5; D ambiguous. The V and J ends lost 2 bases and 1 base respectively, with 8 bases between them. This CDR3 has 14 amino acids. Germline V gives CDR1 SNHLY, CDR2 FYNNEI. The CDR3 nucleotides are TGTGCCAGCAGTGAACACCGCTCCCAAGAGACCCAGTACTTC. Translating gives CASSEHRSQETQYF. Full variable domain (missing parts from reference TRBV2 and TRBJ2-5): EPEVTQTPSHQVTQMGQEVILRCVPISNHLYFYWYRQILGQKVEFLVSFYNNEISEKSEIFDDQFSVERPDGSNFTLKIRSTKLEDSAMYFCASSEHRSQETQYFGPGTRLLVL.

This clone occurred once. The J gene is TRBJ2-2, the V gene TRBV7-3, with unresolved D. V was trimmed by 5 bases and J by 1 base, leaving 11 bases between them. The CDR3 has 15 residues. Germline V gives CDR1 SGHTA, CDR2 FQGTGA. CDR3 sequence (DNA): TGTGCCAGCAGCCCTGAAAGTGGGAACACCGGGGAGCTGTTTTTT. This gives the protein CASSPESGNTGELFF.

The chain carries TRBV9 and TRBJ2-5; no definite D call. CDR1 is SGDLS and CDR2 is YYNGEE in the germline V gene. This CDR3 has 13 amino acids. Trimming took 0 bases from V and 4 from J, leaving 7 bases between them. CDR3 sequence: CASSVATGETQYF. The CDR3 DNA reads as TGTGCCAGCAGCGTAGCGACGGGAGAGACCCAGTACTTC.

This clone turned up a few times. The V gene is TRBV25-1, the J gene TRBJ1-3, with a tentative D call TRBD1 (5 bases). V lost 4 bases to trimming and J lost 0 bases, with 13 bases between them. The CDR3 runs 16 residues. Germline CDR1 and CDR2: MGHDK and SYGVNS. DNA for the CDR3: TGTGCCAGCAGTGCACTAGGACAACGCTCTGGAAACACCATATATTTT. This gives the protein CASSALGQRSGNTIYF.

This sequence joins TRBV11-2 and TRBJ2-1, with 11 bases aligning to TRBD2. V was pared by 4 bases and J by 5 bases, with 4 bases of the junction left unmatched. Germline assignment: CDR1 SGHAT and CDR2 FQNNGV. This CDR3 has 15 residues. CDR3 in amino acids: CASSWGTSGNNEQFF. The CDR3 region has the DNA TGTGCCAGCAGCTGGGGGACTAGCGGAAACAATGAGCAGTTCTTC.

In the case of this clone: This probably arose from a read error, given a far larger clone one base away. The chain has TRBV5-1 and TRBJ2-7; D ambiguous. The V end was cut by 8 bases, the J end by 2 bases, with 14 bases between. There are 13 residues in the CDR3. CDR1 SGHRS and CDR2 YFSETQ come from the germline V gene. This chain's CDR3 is CASSAEIPYEQYF. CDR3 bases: TGCGCCAGTTCGGCGGAGATCCCCTACGAGCAGTACTTC.

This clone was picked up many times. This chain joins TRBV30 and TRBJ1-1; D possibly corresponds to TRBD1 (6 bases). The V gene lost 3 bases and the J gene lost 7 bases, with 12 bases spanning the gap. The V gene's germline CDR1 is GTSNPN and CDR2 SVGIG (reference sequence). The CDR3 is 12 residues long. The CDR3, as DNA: TGTGCCTGGAGCGTCGGGGGCCTTGAAGCTTTCTTT. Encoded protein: CAWSVGGLEAFF.

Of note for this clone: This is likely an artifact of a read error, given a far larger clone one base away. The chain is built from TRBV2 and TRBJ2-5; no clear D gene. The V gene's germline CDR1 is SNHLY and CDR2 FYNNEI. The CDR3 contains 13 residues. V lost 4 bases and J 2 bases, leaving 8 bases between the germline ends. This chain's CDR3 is CASSVSRQETQYF. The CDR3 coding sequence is TGTGCCAGCAGTGTAAGCAGGCAAGAGACCCAGTACTTC.

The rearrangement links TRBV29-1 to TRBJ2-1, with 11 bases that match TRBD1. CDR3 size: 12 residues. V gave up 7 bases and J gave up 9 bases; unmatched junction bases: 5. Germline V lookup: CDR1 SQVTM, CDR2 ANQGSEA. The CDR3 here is CSARTGGLEQFF. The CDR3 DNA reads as TGCAGCGCTCGGACAGGGGGCCTTGAGCAGTTCTTC.

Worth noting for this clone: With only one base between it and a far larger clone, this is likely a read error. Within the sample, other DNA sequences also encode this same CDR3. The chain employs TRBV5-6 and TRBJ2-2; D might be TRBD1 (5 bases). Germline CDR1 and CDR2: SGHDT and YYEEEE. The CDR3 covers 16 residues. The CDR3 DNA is TGTGCAAGCAGCCGCCTAACAGCCAGGGACACCGGGGAGCTGTTTTTT. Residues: CASSRLTARDTGELFF.

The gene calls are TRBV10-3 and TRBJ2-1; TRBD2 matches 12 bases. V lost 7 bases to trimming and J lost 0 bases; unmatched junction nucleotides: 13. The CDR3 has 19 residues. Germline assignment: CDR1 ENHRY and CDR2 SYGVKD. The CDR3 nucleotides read TGTGCCATCACCGAGGGGGTACTAGCGGGAGGAGGCTCCTACAATGAGCAGTTCTTC. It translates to CAITEGVLAGGGSYNEQFF.